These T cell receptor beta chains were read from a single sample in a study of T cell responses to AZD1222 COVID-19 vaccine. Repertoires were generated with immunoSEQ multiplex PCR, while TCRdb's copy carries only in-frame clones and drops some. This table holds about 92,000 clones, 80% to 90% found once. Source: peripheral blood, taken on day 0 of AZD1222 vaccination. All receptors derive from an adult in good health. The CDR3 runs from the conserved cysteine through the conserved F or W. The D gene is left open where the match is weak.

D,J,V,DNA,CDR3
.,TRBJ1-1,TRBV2,TGTGCCAGCAGTGGCACCTACACTGAAGCTTTCTTT,CASSGTYTEAFF
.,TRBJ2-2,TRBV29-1,TGCAGCGTGAGACAGGGAGGACGTACCGGGGAGCTGTTTTTT,CSVRQGGRTGELFF
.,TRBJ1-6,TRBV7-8,TGTGCCAGCAGCCGACCCAATTCACCCCTCCACTTT,CASSRPNSPLHF
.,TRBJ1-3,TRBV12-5,TGTGCTAGTGCCGTGGAGGCCTCTGGAAACACCATATATTTT,CASAVEASGNTIYF
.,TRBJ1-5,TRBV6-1,TGTGCCAGCAGTGAAGTTAGGGCGAGCAATCAGCCCCAGCATTTT,CASSEVRASNQPQHF
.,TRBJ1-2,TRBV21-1,TGTGCCAGCATTACGGACAGAATCAACTATGGCTACACCTTC,CASITDRINYGYTF
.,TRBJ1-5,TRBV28,TGTGCCAGCAGTCCCCTAATATCGGCACTACATCAGCCCCAGCATTTT,CASSPLISALHQPQHF
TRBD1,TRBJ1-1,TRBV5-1,TGCGCCAGCAGCTTGGGGGACAGGGGTTCGGGTAACACTGAAGCTTTCTTT,CASSLGDRGSGNTEAFF
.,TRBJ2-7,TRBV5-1,TGCGCCAGCAGCTCACCGACAGGAAATCGAGAGCAGTACTTC,CASSSPTGNREQYF
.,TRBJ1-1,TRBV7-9,TGTGCCAGCAGCCAAGGGTTTGGGGGGTCCACTGAAGCTTTCTTT,CASSQGFGGSTEAFF
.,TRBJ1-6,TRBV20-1,TGCAGTGCTAGTGGTGTGCGGGGGATCAGCGATTCACCCCTCCACTTT,CSASGVRGISDSPLHF
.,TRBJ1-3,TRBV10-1,TGCGCCACGGGTTTTGGAAACACCATATATTTT,CATGFGNTIYF
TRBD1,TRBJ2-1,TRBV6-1,TGTGCCAGCAGTGAGAGGTGGGTTTCGGGACAGGGGGCTTTCAATGAGCAGTTCTTC,CASSERWVSGQGAFNEQFF
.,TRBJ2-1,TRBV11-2,TGTGCCAGCAGCTGGGCCGGAACAGGGAATGGGGATGAGCAGTTCTTC,CASSWAGTGNGDEQFF
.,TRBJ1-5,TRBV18,TGTGCCAGCTCACCGCAGGGCGATCAGCCCCAGCATTTT,CASSPQGDQPQHF
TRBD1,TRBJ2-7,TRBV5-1,TGCGCCAGCAGCTTGGGAGGCAGGGGGTTCTCCTACGAGCAGTACTTC,CASSLGGRGFSYEQYF
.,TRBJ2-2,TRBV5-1,TGCGCCAGCAGCTTTGACAGTGCGAACACCGGGGAGCTGTTTTTT,CASSFDSANTGELFF
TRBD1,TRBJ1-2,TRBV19,TGTGCCAGTAAGAGACAGGGGGCGAATGGCTACACCTTC,CASKRQGANGYTF
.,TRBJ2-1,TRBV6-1,TGTGCCAGCAGTGAAGCGCTCCCCGGAGTCCCCGAAAAGTTCTTC,CASSEALPGVPEKFF
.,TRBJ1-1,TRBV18,TGTGCCAGCTCACCACCGGGTCTAGGGGACGCAGGAGCTTTCTTT,CASSPPGLGDAGAFF
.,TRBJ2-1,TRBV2,TGTGCCAGCAGTGTCGCCAGAGGTGAGCAGTTCTTC,CASSVARGEQFF
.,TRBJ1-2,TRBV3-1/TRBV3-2,TGTGCCAGCAGCCAAGAGAGCCTTCCCAACTATGGCTACACCTTC,CASSQESLPNYGYTF
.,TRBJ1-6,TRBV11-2,TGTGCCAGCAGCTTCCAGCTACAGGGTAATTCACCCCTCCACTTT,CASSFQLQGNSPLHF
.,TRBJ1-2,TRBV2,TGTGCCAGCAGTGAATTGGGAGAGACTAACTATGGCTACACCTTC,CASSELGETNYGYTF